The count of the clone carrying this TCR beta chain is one. This entry is derived from a study of blood T cell repertoires in COVID-19. With V trimmed by 4 bases and J by 1 base, 7 bases remained unmatched. The CDR3 loop spans 16 amino acids. The germline CDR1 and CDR2 sequences are SGHVS and FNYEAQ. TCRdb's table, derived via immunoSEQ multiplex PCR, lists solely in-frame clones and lacks some. The table lists about 180,000 clones, under 85% of them singletons. Sequencing used peripheral blood. The chain carries TRBV7-6 and TRBJ2-5, with TRBD2 matching 9 bases. The sequence was collected from a human donor in a cohort sampled during active COVID-19. DNA of the CDR3: TGTGCCAGCAGCTCGCTTAGCGGGGGCCTCCAAGAGACCCAGTACTTC. Its protein product is CASSSLSGGLQETQYF.